This TCR beta chain emerged from a study of STAT5B mutations in CD4+ large granular lymphocyte leukemia. In the source study's methods: Lowest detectable productive clonotype frequency was 2.59 x 10-5. Clones were read by immunoSEQ multiplex PCR, and TCRdb kept only the in-frame ones, dropping some. The D gene and trimming were derived from the DNA, and the V and J assignments and clone size from that table. The repertoire holds approximately 40,000 clones, with around 85% as singletons. The germline V gene encodes CDR1 SEHNR and CDR2 FQNEAQ (reference sequence). The CDR3 has 14 amino acids. The J segment lost 6 bases and the V segment lost 2 bases, leaving 4 bases of the junction unmatched.

The sample was CD4+ T cells from blood buffy coats. The source is a human donor in good health. This sequence joins TRBV7-9 and TRBJ2-3; TRBD2 aligns across 8 bases. In DNA form, the CDR3 reads TGTGCCAGCAGCTTACGGGAGGGCCCGGATACGCAGTATTTT. It codes for CASSLREGPDTQYF.